This T cell receptor beta chain was recorded in a study of OX40 agonist ivuxolimab in advanced cancers. Study-level background: Ivuxolimab was an agonistic, fully human IgG2 monoclonal antibody directed against OX40 (CD134), a costimulatory receptor. Intravenous ivuxolimab was administered to patients every 2 weeks at six dose levels: 0.01, 0.1, 0.3, 1.5, 3 and 10 mg/kg. Of the roughly 52 dose-escalation patients, hepatocellular carcinoma was present in roughly 19, melanoma in some 15, renal cell carcinoma in 9 and head and neck cancer in 9. In the dose-escalation cohort, more than 80% of patients were male, and the mean age was around 60 years with a range of roughly 23 to 90. Patients were allowed to have had prior anti-PD-1, anti-PD-L1 or anti-CTLA-4 therapy, and roughly 40% of the dose-escalation patients had previously received checkpoint inhibitors. Partial responses occurred in three dose-escalation patients, of whom one had hepatocellular carcinoma and two had cutaneous melanoma. The point of sequencing TCRbeta in the periphery was to test whether ivuxolimab changed TCR sequence diversity and drove clonal T-cell expansion. The paper reports the monotherapy dose-escalation portion (N of about 50 patients) of the phase I ivuxolimab trial.

Patients with a history of autoimmune disease or receiving systemic immunosuppression were excluded from the trial. Peripheral blood for TCR sequencing was collected from all dose cohorts at baseline, on cycle 4 day 1, and on cycle 7 day 1. Samples were obtained from an open-label, multicenter, first-in-human phase I dose-escalation trial of ivuxolimab. The trial enrolled adults with locally advanced or metastatic head and neck squamous cell, hepatocellular, melanoma or renal cell carcinoma. Before TCR sequencing, CD4+ and CD8+ T cells were separately sorted from peripheral blood. Trimmed from V: 5 bases; trimmed from J: 2 bases; junction bases lacking a gene match: 8. Reading the germline V gene (reference sequence) gives CDR1 SEHNR and CDR2 FQNEAQ. CDR3 length: 16 amino acids, cysteine to phenylalanine. The sequence is cut down to CDR3 DNA, 48 bases in frame from base 1. There are a few counts of this clone. Its antigen has not been determined. No per-base quality is available; no much larger clone lies one base away.

Study-wide findings and limitations: In the 0.1-3.0 mg/kg groups, partial responders had among the lowest normalized peripheral clonal expansion, particularly in CD8+ T cells. Low levels of normalized T-cell clonal expansion were also seen in some nonresponding patients. At doses of 0.1 to 3.0 mg/kg, clonal expansion of both CD4+ and CD8+ blood T cells was observed from baseline to week 6. The antigen specificity of the clonally expanded peripheral T cells was not determined. On average, CD8+ T cells showed more expanded clones than CD4+ T cells after ivuxolimab.

To sequence the TCRbeta CDR3 region, genomic DNA was isolated from the sorted cells. The immunoSEQ Assay was used for sequencing of TCRbeta CDR3 regions. TCRdb re-hosts the immuneACCESS table, in-frame sequences only. Its copies lack some clones; in the studies checked, an unresolved V gene accounts for under half of them, and the cause for the rest is not known. This sample is represented by 75,000 to 100,000 clones; 70% to 90% of them were singletons. The top ten constitute more than 5.5% of the sample. Recombination linked TRBV7-9 to TRBJ1-4, with 7 bases matching TRBD1. The sequencing here drew on CD4+ or CD8+ T cells sorted from blood, taken in a trial of the OX40 agonist ivuxolimab. The TCR sequence derives from an adult with an advanced solid tumor such as melanoma, head and neck, liver or kidney cancer. The CDR3 reads CASSPGGGATNEKLFF. The DNA sequence reads TGTGCCAGCAGCCCAGGGGGGGGCGCGACTAATGAAAAACTGTTTTTT.